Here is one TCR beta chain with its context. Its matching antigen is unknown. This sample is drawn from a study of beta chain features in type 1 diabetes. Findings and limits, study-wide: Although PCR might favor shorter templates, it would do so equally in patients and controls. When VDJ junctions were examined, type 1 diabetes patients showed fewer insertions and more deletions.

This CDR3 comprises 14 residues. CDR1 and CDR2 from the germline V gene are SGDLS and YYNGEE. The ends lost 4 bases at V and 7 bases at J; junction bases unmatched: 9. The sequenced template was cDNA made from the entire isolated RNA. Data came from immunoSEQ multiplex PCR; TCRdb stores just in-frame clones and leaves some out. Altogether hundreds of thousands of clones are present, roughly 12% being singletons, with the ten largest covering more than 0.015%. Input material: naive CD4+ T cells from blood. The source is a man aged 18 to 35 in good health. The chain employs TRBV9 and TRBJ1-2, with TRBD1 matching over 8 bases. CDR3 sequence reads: CASSTGQGEVGYTF. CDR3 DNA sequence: TGTGCCAGCAGCACCGGACAGGGAGAAGTTGGCTACACCTTC.